These 32 T cell receptor beta chains originate from one sample sequenced in a study of beta chain features in type 1 diabetes. Reverse transcription of all isolated RNA meant that expressed TCRB transcripts were sequenced. TCRdb's table, derived via immunoSEQ multiplex PCR, lists solely in-frame clones and lacks some. The top ten clones hold roughly 6.7% of a sample with 330,000 or so clones, about 15% of them seen once. The sequenced material came from central memory CD4+ T cells from blood. These receptor sequences come from a young man in good health.

This clone was detected only a few times. V gene TRBV11-2 combines with J gene TRBJ2-1; 8 nucleotides align to TRBD1. Germline V gene lookup returns CDR1 SGHAT and CDR2 FQNNGV. This CDR3 comprises 15 residues. J was trimmed by 0 bases and V by 5 bases; bases with no gene match: 3. The CDR3 region is CASSHGQGSYNEQFF. CDR3 DNA: TGTGCCAGCAGCCACGGACAGGGCTCCTACAATGAGCAGTTCTTC.

Of note for this clone: The junction departs from germline at one end; a sequencing error may be responsible. The V call is TRBV11-2, the J call TRBJ1-4; the D is unclear. The CDR3 is 12 amino acids. Germline lookup yields CDR1 SGHAT and CDR2 FQNNGV. CDR3 in amino acids: CASSLETGKLFF. CDR3 nucleotides: TGTGCCAGCAGCCTAGAGACTGGAAAACTGTTTTTT.

This chain links TRBV7-2 with TRBJ1-5; D gene unclear. The germline V and J ends were trimmed by 2 bases and 0 bases, with 8 bases remaining between them. The CDR3 spans 15 residues. Per germline, CDR1 SGHTA and CDR2 FQGNSA. CDR3 in DNA: TGTGCCAGCAGCTTAACAGTTTATAGCAATCAGCCCCAGCATTTT. Protein product: CASSLTVYSNQPQHF.

This sequence joins TRBV9 and TRBJ2-1; weak D call: TRBD2 (6 bases). V shed 5 bases and J shed 6 bases, with 15 bases lying between them. CDR3 length: 14 amino acids. Per germline, CDR1 SGDLS and CDR2 YYNGEE. The CDR3 protein is CASSKTGEVNEQFF. Written as DNA, the CDR3 is TGTGCCAGCAGTAAAACGGGAGAGGTCAATGAGCAGTTCTTC.

In this sample, this clone turned up many times. V gene TRBV7-2 combines with J gene TRBJ2-7; 8 nucleotides match TRBD2. The CDR3 has 18 residues. Unmatched junction bases numbered 21, after V lost 8 bases and J lost 3 bases. Germline V CDR1 and CDR2: SGHTA, FQGNSA. CDR3 protein: CASSAVAGGVFSDYEQYF. Written as DNA, the CDR3 is TGTGCCAGCTCAGCTGTTGCGGGGGGAGTTTTTTCCGACTACGAGCAGTACTTC. Full variable domain (missing parts from reference TRBV7-2 and TRBJ2-7): GAGVSQSPSNKVTEKGKDVELRCDPISGHTALYWYRQSLGQGLEFLIYFQGNSAPDKSGLPSDRFSAERTGGSVSTLTIQRTQQEDSAVYLCASSAVAGGVFSDYEQYFGPGTRLTVT.

This clone appeared a few times. The chain links TRBV4-3 to TRBJ2-3, with D perhaps being TRBD1 or TRBD2 (7 bases each). With 1 base removed from V and 1 base from J, the gap between germline ends came to 18 bases. There are 18 residues in the CDR3. The germline V gene encodes CDR1 LGHNA and CDR2 YSLEER. CDR3 nucleotides: TGCGCCAGCAGCCAAGGGTTAGGCAGGGGGAGGGGCACAGATACGCAGTATTTT. Translating it yields CASSQGLGRGRGTDTQYF.

This clone was found a few times. V and J are TRBV19 and TRBJ2-2; 7 bases are shared with TRBD1. Looked up from germline, CDR1 is LNHDA and CDR2 is SQIVND (reference sequence). The length of the CDR3 is 17 residues. The junction had 11 bases not matched to a gene; V was cut back by 5 bases and J by 2 bases. The CDR3 DNA follows: TGTGCCAGTAGTCCTACCGCCGGGACAGCCAACACCGGGGAGCTGTTTTTT. Protein product: CASSPTAGTANTGELFF. Full variable domain (missing parts from reference TRBV19 and TRBJ2-2): DGGITQSPKYLFRKEGQNVTLSCEQNLNHDAMYWYRQDPGQGLRLIYYSQIVNDFQKGDIAEGYSVSREKKESFPLTVTSAQKNPTAFYLCASSPTAGTANTGELFFGEGSRLTVL.

This chain links TRBV2 with TRBJ1-4, with D unresolved. Trimming took 3 bases from V and 11 from J, leaving 13 bases between them. This CDR3 has 13 residues. Germline values: CDR1 SNHLY, CDR2 FYNNEI. This chain's CDR3 is CASSDGIIVKLFF. The CDR3, as DNA: TGTGCCAGCAGTGACGGTATAATCGTGAAACTGTTTTTT.

This clone was recorded a few times. V and J are TRBV29-1 and TRBJ1-2, with a tentative D call TRBD1 (6 bases). The CDR3 length is 15 residues. Germline V gene sequence: CDR1 SQVTM, CDR2 ANQGSEA. V lost 0 bases and J lost 4, with 15 bases in between. The CDR3 loop reads CSVEDHGGAVYGYTF. Written as DNA, the CDR3 is TGCAGCGTTGAAGATCACGGGGGCGCAGTCTATGGCTACACCTTC. Looking up the rest from reference TRBV29-1 and TRBJ1-2 gives the full variable domain: SAVISQKPSRDICQRGTSLTIQCQVDSQVTMMFWYRQQPGQSLTLIATANQGSEATYESGFVIDKFPISRPNLTFSTLTVSNMSPEDSSIYLCSVEDHGGAVYGYTFGSGTRLTVV.

This clone was detected only a few times. The chain links TRBV7-9 to TRBJ1-4; D is uncertain. The CDR3 has 14 residues. V lost 0 bases to trimming and J lost 1 base, with 3 bases between them. The germline gives CDR1 SEHNR, CDR2 FQNEAQ (reference sequence). The CDR3 loop reads CASSLAGTNEKLFF. The CDR3 DNA follows: TGTGCCAGCAGCTTAGCAGGAACTAATGAAAAACTGTTTTTT.

The chain combines TRBV5-1 with TRBJ1-1; D is possibly TRBD1 (5 bases). Between the trimmed V and J ends, which lost 0 bases and 1 base, there was a span of 10 bases. The germline V gene has CDR1 SGHRS and CDR2 YFSETQ. The CDR3 consists of 15 residues. CDR3 coding DNA: TGCGCCAGCAGCTTGGATGCGGGGCAGAACACTGAAGCTTTCTTT. This translates into CASSLDAGQNTEAFF.

CDR3 protein: CASSPVAGGKAKNIQYF. Here the CDR3 DNA reads TGTGCCAGCAGCCCGGTAGCGGGGGGTAAAGCCAAAAACATTCAGTACTTC. This chain uses TRBV7-2 with TRBJ2-4, with 10 bases fitting TRBD2. Losses at the gene ends were 5 bases for V and 0 bases for J; bases not matched to a gene: 7. Germline V gene data show CDR1 as SGHTA and CDR2 as FQGNSA. The CDR3 has 17 residues.

The chain uses TRBV14 and TRBJ1-2; D unclear. V lost 3 bases and J lost 5, with 16 bases in between. The CDR3 covers 15 residues. Germline V gene data show CDR1 as SGHDN and CDR2 as FVKESK. The CDR3, as DNA: TGTGCCAGCAGCCACGAACGGCCAGGATCGTATGGCTACACCTTC. This encodes CASSHERPGSYGYTF.

J is TRBJ2-1 and V is TRBV9; TRBD2 matches at 8 bases. The CDR3 length is 15 residues. Germline trimming cut 4 bases from V and 5 bases from J; bases unmatched to any gene: 8. Germline V CDR1 and CDR2: SGDLS, YYNGEE. CDR3 in amino acids: CASSPPGGTHNEQFF. CDR3 DNA sequence: TGTGCCAGCAGCCCCCCGGGGGGGACTCACAATGAGCAGTTCTTC.

This clone was seen more than once but under ten times. The chain carries TRBV6-1 and TRBJ1-5; 8 nucleotides match TRBD1. Trimming cost V 6 bases and J 7 bases; bases outside gene matches: 8. Per the germline V gene, CDR1 is MNHNS and CDR2 is SASEGT. The CDR3 totals 14 residues. CDR3 region: CASRETGVGQPQHF. CDR3 sequence (DNA): TGTGCCAGCAGAGAGACAGGGGTAGGCCAGCCCCAGCATTTT.

This clone appeared many times. The chain combines TRBV7-2 with TRBJ2-1; D is perhaps TRBD1 (6 bases). The CDR3 is 13 residues long. Germline V gene sequence: CDR1 SGHTA, CDR2 FQGNSA. V lost 1 base and J 7 bases, leaving 8 bases between the germline ends. CDR3 loop: CASSLGQVNEQFF. In nucleotides, the CDR3 is TGTGCCAGCAGCTTAGGACAGGTTAATGAGCAGTTCTTC.

The J gene is TRBJ1-6, the V gene TRBV7-8; unclear D gene. V dropped 1 base and J dropped 6 bases, with 1 base sitting between them. Germline V gives CDR1 SGHVS, CDR2 FQNEAQ. The CDR3 runs 12 residues. CDR3 sequence reads: CASSLVNSPLHF. The CDR3 DNA reads as TGTGCCAGCAGCTTAGTTAATTCACCCCTCCACTTT.

This chain links TRBV6-5 with TRBJ1-1; D gene unclear. Looked up from germline, CDR1 is MNHEY and CDR2 is SVGAGI. This CDR3 spans 13 amino acids. V was shortened by 5 bases and J by 2 bases, with 9 bases between the two germline ends. CDR3 sequence (DNA): TGTGCCAGCAGTCAAACATACAACACTGAAGCTTTCTTT. Amino acid sequence: CASSQTYNTEAFF.

The sample holds a few counts of this clone. V and J are TRBV29-1 and TRBJ1-4; unclear D gene. The germline V and J ends were trimmed by 6 bases and 0 bases, with 14 bases remaining between them. Germline V lookup: CDR1 SQVTM, CDR2 ANQGSEA. The CDR3 has 15 amino acids. DNA for the CDR3: TGCAGCGTAGGACGGTCCTCTGCAACTAATGAAAAACTGTTTTTT. Translating it yields CSVGRSSATNEKLFF.

This clone was observed a handful of times. The rearrangement joins TRBV7-2 to TRBJ1-1; a possible D gene is TRBD1 (6 bases). The germline gives CDR1 SGHTA, CDR2 FQGNSA. There are 14 residues in the CDR3. Trimming pared 5 bases from V and 7 bases from J, leaving 17 bases between. The CDR3 region has the DNA TGTGCCAGCAGCCGCAACGACAGGTTCAATGAAGCTTTCTTT. This translates into CASSRNDRFNEAFF.

The gene calls are TRBV6-5 and TRBJ1-3; D unresolved. CDR1 and CDR2 (germline): MNHEY, SVGAGI. The CDR3 is 14 residues long. V lost 5 bases and J 2 bases, leaving 10 bases between the germline ends. The CDR3 bases are TGTGCCAGCAGTGAACGGGCAACTGGAAACACCATATATTTT. Its translation is CASSERATGNTIYF.

This clone has at least ten counts. This rearrangement joins TRBV5-4 to TRBJ1-4; no clear D. Germline-derived CDR1 and CDR2 are SGHNT and YYREEE (reference sequence). This CDR3 is 15 amino acids long. Trimming pared 4 bases from V and 0 bases from J, leaving 10 bases between. In DNA form, the CDR3 reads TGTGCCAGCAGCCACGACAATCCAACTAATGAAAAACTGTTTTTT. Encoded protein: CASSHDNPTNEKLFF.

As regards this clone: Other DNA sequences in the sample encode the same CDR3. The chain recombines TRBV19 with TRBJ1-5; 11 nucleotides align to TRBD1. The CDR3 spans 16 residues. The germline gives CDR1 LNHDA, CDR2 SQIVND (reference sequence). V gave up 1 base and J gave up 2 bases; unmatched junction bases: 1. This CDR3 is CASSIGGQGGNQPQHF. The CDR3 DNA is TGTGCCAGTAGTATAGGGGGACAGGGGGGCAATCAGCCCCAGCATTTT.

A few counts support this clone. The chain combines TRBV18 with TRBJ2-3; D may be TRBD2 (5 bases). Germline CDR1 and CDR2: KGHSH and LQKENI. The length of the CDR3 is 15 residues. Trimming stripped 1 base from V and 2 bases from J, with 10 bases between. The CDR3 reads CASSPRVRATDTQYF. In DNA, the CDR3 is TGTGCCAGCTCACCACGTGTGAGGGCCACAGATACGCAGTATTTT.

The chain uses TRBV19 and TRBJ2-5, with D tentatively TRBD1 or TRBD2 (5 bases each). Trimming stripped 10 bases from V and 5 bases from J, with 11 bases between. The CDR3 length is 11 residues. The germline V gene has CDR1 LNHDA and CDR2 SQIVND (reference sequence). CDR3 region: CATRGQETQYF. For the CDR3, the DNA is TGTGCCACGAGGGGTCAGGAGACCCAGTACTTC.

This clone has more than one count but fewer than ten. The rearrangement joins TRBV6-5 to TRBJ2-6; D is undetermined. Trimming took off 4 bases at V and 4 bases at J, with 5 bases between the two ends. This CDR3 contains 13 residues. Germline values: CDR1 MNHEY, CDR2 SVGAGI. This CDR3 reads CASSWWGANVLTF. CDR3 DNA sequence: TGTGCCAGCAGTTGGTGGGGGGCCAACGTCCTGACTTTC.

The V gene is TRBV5-8, the J gene TRBJ1-2; 7 nucleotides match TRBD1. The CDR3 is made up of 15 amino acids. Trimming cost V 2 bases and J 0 bases; bases outside gene matches: 4. Looked up from germline, CDR1 is SGHTS and CDR2 is YDEGEE. CDR3 nucleotides: TGTGCCAGCAGCTTACGGGACAGAGCTAACTATGGCTACACCTTC. Protein sequence: CASSLRDRANYGYTF.

This clone has just a few counts. The chain has TRBV7-3 and TRBJ1-2; D uncertain. The CDR3 spans 13 residues. V lost 5 bases to trimming and J lost 4 bases, with 11 bases between them. CDR1 and CDR2 from the germline V gene are SGHTA and FQGTGA. The CDR3 is CASSPETFYGYTF. The DNA for the CDR3 is TGTGCCAGCAGCCCGGAGACTTTCTATGGCTACACCTTC.

This clone showed up many times. CDR3 sequence (DNA): TGTGCCAGCACCAAAGCCGGGACAGGGGGCACTGAAGCTTTCTTT. Its protein product is CASTKAGTGGTEAFF. V is TRBV5-4 and J is TRBJ1-1, with 11 bases matching TRBD1. With V trimmed by 6 bases and J by 4 bases, 8 bases remained unmatched. The germline gives CDR1 SGHNT, CDR2 YYREEE (reference sequence). The CDR3 is made up of 15 amino acids.

The genes are TRBV5-6 and TRBJ1-6, with 7 bases that match TRBD1. CDR1 is SGHDT, CDR2 YYEEEE, per germline. The CDR3 is made up of 18 amino acids. Germline trimming cut 4 bases from V and 9 bases from J; bases unmatched to any gene: 19. CDR3 region: CASSPITYRGALISPLHF. In nucleotides, the CDR3 is TGTGCCAGCAGCCCAATCACCTACAGGGGCGCTTTAATTTCACCCCTCCACTTT. The whole variable domain, filled in from reference TRBV5-6 and TRBJ1-6, reads DAGVTQSPTHLIKTRGQQVTLRCSPKSGHDTVSWYQQALGQGPQFIFQYYEEEERQRGNFPDRFSGHQFPNYSSELNVNALLLGDSALYLCASSPITYRGALISPLHFGNGTRLTVT.

The rearrangement links TRBV6-1 to TRBJ1-2, with D tentatively TRBD1 (5 bases). The CDR3 has 19 amino acids. The V and J ends lost 1 base and 4 bases respectively, with 25 bases between them. The V gene's germline CDR1 is MNHNS and CDR2 SASEGT. This chain's CDR3 is CASSEERISGASQGYGYTF. In DNA, the CDR3 is TGTGCCAGCAGTGAAGAACGGATAAGTGGGGCCTCGCAGGGCTATGGCTACACCTTC.

The chain joins TRBV30 to TRBJ2-1, with D perhaps TRBD1 (5 bases). CDR1 is GTSNPN and CDR2 is SVGIG in the germline V gene (reference sequence). There are 15 residues in the CDR3. V was pared by 6 bases and J by 0 bases, with 15 bases between. CDR3 residues: CACVTGSSSYNEQFF. CDR3 nucleotides: TGTGCCTGCGTAACAGGTTCCAGCTCCTACAATGAGCAGTTCTTC.